The source of this T cell receptor (beta chain) is a study of tumor-infiltrating lymphocytes in primary liver carcinoma. Germline assignment: CDR1 SGHAT and CDR2 FQNNGV. CDR3 length: 16 amino acids. Worth noting for this clonotype: The junction departs from germline at one end; a sequencing error may be responsible.

From around 0.5 ug of total RNA, TCR beta-specific cDNA was reverse-transcribed using a constant-region primer. Libraries for TCR beta were built through three nested multiplex PCR rounds, which together made up a slightly modified ARM-PCR procedure. The first two PCR rounds used TRBV1-TRBV30 primers with a Cbeta primer, 10 cycles each. TCRdb reprocessed the multiplex PCR reads via MiXCR and lists one record per CDR3 protein. There are about 180,000 distinct CDR3 sequences in the sample; 60% occur only once, and around 74% lies in the top ten. Germline DNA was also extracted, and blood RNA was taken from unsorted whole blood. Those patients suffered from chronic HBV infection and were treatment-naive.

This receptor was obtained from a man aged 35 to 55 with primary liver carcinoma and hepatitis B virus infection. Input material: peripheral blood. The gene calls are TRBV11-2 and TRBJ1-2; 8 bases map to TRBD1. DNA of the CDR3: TGTGCCATCAGCTTAGGAAGTGGGACAGGCCTTTATGGCTACACCTTC. Residues: CAISLGSGTGLYGYTF. The entire variable domain, with the rest obtained from reference TRBV11-2 and TRBJ1-2, is as follows: EAGVAQSPRYKIIEKRQSVAFWCNPISGHATLYWYQQILGQGPKLLIQFQNNGVVDDSQLPKDRFSAERLKGVDSTLKIQPAKLEDSAVYLCAISLGSGTGLYGYTFGSGTRLTVV.